This T cell receptor beta chain was found in a study of blood T cells in healthy people across ages. Study conclusions and caveats: PBMCs that were unsorted prevented a conclusive naive versus antigen-experienced comparison.

Together with a sample-barcoded 5' primer, a J-beta primer mix was included in a second PCR lasting roughly 6 to 12 cycles. TCRdb used MiXCR to reprocess the 5' RACE reads, holding one entry per CDR3 protein. The repertoire holds 1.5 million to 2 million distinct CDR3 sequences, with just under 50% as singletons. Comment on this clonotype: Antigen: not known.

Trimming pared 6 bases from V and 3 bases from J, leaving 19 bases between. Germline CDR1 is SGHVS and CDR2 is FNYEAQ. This CDR3 contains 16 residues. This clonotype was obtained from a woman aged 40 to 50 in good health. Material: blood. The chain combines TRBV7-6 with TRBJ2-3; D is perhaps TRBD1 or TRBD2 (6 bases each). CDR3 in DNA: TGTGCCAGCAGTTCCCTTTCCAGGGGAGGTACAGATACGCAGTATTTT. This codes for CASSSLSRGGTDTQYF.